The 20 T cell receptor beta chains presented below share a single source sample, sequenced in a study of T cell repertoires in cytomegalovirus infection. Each CDR3 protein gets one entry after TCRdb re-called the reads with MiXCR. The repertoire includes fewer than 700,000 distinct CDR3 sequences, 20% to 25% of them detected once, and roughly 8% sits in the top ten. The sequenced sample was CD8+ T cells from PBMCs. These receptors all come from a human donor in good health (CMV status not recorded). Some clones in this sample may be carry-over from other donors' samples.

The genes are TRBV5-6 and TRBJ2-7; D is perhaps TRBD1 or TRBD2 (5 bases each). In germline, CDR1 is SGHDT, CDR2 YYEEEE. The CDR3 loop spans 13 amino acids. The V end lost 2 bases, the J end lost 6 bases, and 12 bases lay between the germline ends. CDR3 loop: CASSFGALREQYV. As DNA, the CDR3 is TGTGCCAGCAGCTTCGGGGCGCTCCGCGAGCAGTACGTC.

In this sample, this clonotype turned up a few times. The V call is TRBV6-5, the J call TRBJ2-5; maybe TRBD2 (6 bases). Between the trimmed V and J ends, which lost 0 bases and 4 bases, there was a span of 18 bases. The germline CDR1 and CDR2 sequences are MNHEY and SVGAGI. This CDR3 comprises 17 residues. CDR3 loop: CASSYSASGNGGETQYF. CDR3 in DNA: TGTGCCAGCAGTTACTCTGCTTCCGGGAACGGGGGAGAGACCCAGTACTTC.

The chain joins TRBV27 to TRBJ1-3; possibly TRBD1 for D (5 bases). The ends were cut back, 2 bases at V and 3 bases at J, with 11 bases in the middle. The CDR3 sequence is 15 residues long. Germline loops: CDR1 MNHEY, CDR2 SMNVEV (reference sequence). The CDR3 DNA reads TGTGCCAGCAGTTTAACGGGGCAAAGTGGAAACACCATATATTTT. It specifies CASSLTGQSGNTIYF.

The chain employs TRBV6-5 and TRBJ2-2, with D unclear. V lost 4 bases to trimming and J lost 0 bases, with 9 bases between them. Germline lookup yields CDR1 MNHEY and CDR2 SVGAGI. There are 15 residues in the CDR3. CDR3 bases: TGTGCCAGCAGTTCCCGACACGCGAACACCGGGGAGCTGTTTTTT. The encoded protein is CASSSRHANTGELFF.

With regard to this clonotype: Possible read error: a much larger clone is one base away. The CDR3 ends on some other residue instead of the conserved phenylalanine or tryptophan, so this is likely a read error. The chain uses TRBV6-2 or TRBV6-3 and TRBJ1-5; the match to TRBD1 covers 9 bases. This CDR3 comprises 15 residues. J gave up 4 bases and V 2 bases, and 3 bases lay outside the gene matches. Germline values: CDR1 MNHEY, CDR2 SVGEGT. The CDR3 spells CASSYVDRGNQPQHS. DNA of the CDR3: TGTGCCAGCAGTTACGTGGACAGGGGAAATCAGCCCCAGCATTCT.

This clonotype was seen many times. The chain employs TRBV7-2 and TRBJ2-7, with 8 bases identical to TRBD1. In germline, CDR1 is SGHTA, CDR2 FQGNSA. V dropped 1 base and J dropped 6; count of bases not matched to a gene: 8. The CDR3 spans 15 residues. The CDR3: CASSLGGQGWGEQYF. The CDR3 nucleotides read TGTGCCAGCAGCTTAGGTGGACAGGGCTGGGGCGAGCAGTACTTC.

The J gene is TRBJ2-1, the V gene TRBV29-1; TRBD2 is a possible D gene (6 bases). CDR1 and CDR2 from the germline V gene are SQVTM and ANQGSEA. V was pared by 2 bases and J by 7 bases, with 12 bases between. The CDR3 spans 13 residues. In DNA, the CDR3 is TGCAGCGTTGAATGGGGGACTTGGAATGAGCAGTTCTTC. It yields the protein CSVEWGTWNEQFF.

This clonotype was detected ten times or more. CDR3 protein: CASSPLGGTNEQYF. CDR3 DNA: TGTGCCAGCAGCCCCTTGGGAGGGACGAACGAGCAGTACTTC. The V call is TRBV7-8, the J call TRBJ2-7, with 7 bases identical to TRBD2. The CDR3 has 14 amino acids. CDR1 is SGHVS, CDR2 FQNEAQ, per germline. V shed 5 bases, J shed 5 bases, and the junction held 9 bases outside the gene matches.

V is TRBV4-1 and J is TRBJ1-6; no definite D call. CDR1 is MGHRA, CDR2 YSYEKL, per germline. The germline V and J ends were trimmed by 0 bases and 7 bases, with 13 bases remaining between them. This CDR3 is 16 amino acids long. CDR3 DNA: TGCGCCAGCAGCCAAGATCTCCCAACGGCGAATTCACCCCTCCACTTT. Translating gives CASSQDLPTANSPLHF.

The rearrangement uses TRBV29-1 and TRBJ1-2; tentatively, D is TRBD1 (5 bases). The CDR3 runs to 18 residues. V lost 1 base, J lost 2 bases, and 23 bases lay in between. Germline V gene data show CDR1 as SQVTM and CDR2 as ANQGSEA. The CDR3 protein is CSVEVIGFRQGGNYGYTF. In DNA, the CDR3 is TGCAGCGTTGAAGTTATCGGTTTTCGGCAGGGAGGGAACTATGGCTACACCTTC.

This clonotype occurred a few times. V usage is TRBV5-5 and J usage is TRBJ2-7; D might be TRBD2 (5 bases). The CDR3 loop spans 14 amino acids. Germline lookup yields CDR1 SGHKS and CDR2 YYEKEE (reference sequence). The V and J ends lost 1 base and 3 bases respectively, with 11 bases between them. As DNA, the CDR3 is TGTGCCAGCAGCTTGCTAGCCAAGATCTACGAGCAGTACGTC. Amino acids: CASSLLAKIYEQYV.

The sample holds a few counts of this clonotype. The chain has TRBV4-1 and TRBJ2-2; D unresolved. Germline loops: CDR1 MGHRA, CDR2 YSYEKL. The germline V and J ends were trimmed by 2 bases and 4 bases, with 8 bases remaining between them. The CDR3 length is 14 residues. This CDR3 reads CASSQFRPTGELFF. CDR3 in DNA: TGCGCCAGCAGCCAATTTCGCCCCACCGGGGAGCTGTTTTTT.

The V gene is TRBV9, the J gene TRBJ2-1, with 7 bases fitting TRBD2. The J segment lost 10 bases and the V segment lost 1 base, leaving 5 bases of the junction unmatched. The CDR3 has 13 amino acids. Germline V gene data show CDR1 as SGDLS and CDR2 as YYNGEE. DNA for the CDR3: TGTGCCAGCAGCGTAACAGCGGGGCGAGAGCAGTTCTTC. Encoded protein: CASSVTAGREQFF.

This chain links TRBV14 with TRBJ2-1; 14 nucleotides match TRBD2. The ends lost 3 bases at V and 6 bases at J; junction bases unmatched: 7. Germline CDR1 is SGHDN and CDR2 is FVKESK. This CDR3 is built from 17 residues. CDR3 nucleotides: TGTGCCAGCAGCCACCGACTAGCGGGGGGGAACCTCAATGAGCAGTTCTTC. It specifies CASSHRLAGGNLNEQFF.

J is TRBJ2-3 and V is TRBV13; D gene ambiguous. This CDR3 has 13 amino acids. Germline V gene lookup returns CDR1 PRHDT and CDR2 FYEKMQ (reference sequence). Trimming removed 6 bases from V and 1 base from J, with 8 bases in between. This chain's CDR3 is CASRLSGTDTQYF. The CDR3 DNA reads as TGTGCCAGCAGACTTAGTGGCACAGATACGCAGTATTTT.

The V gene is TRBV27, the J gene TRBJ1-5, with D possibly TRBD1 on 5 matching bases. The germline V gene encodes CDR1 MNHEY and CDR2 SMNVEV (reference sequence). Trimming took 8 bases from V and 9 from J, leaving 11 bases between them. CDR3 length equals 11 residues. The CDR3, as DNA: TGTGCCAGCGGCCCAGGGCTGCCCCAGCATTTT. The encoded protein is CASGPGLPQHF.

This clonotype was observed many times. The rearrangement uses TRBV7-2 and TRBJ2-2, with D unclear. The CDR3 extends over 14 amino acids. V was clipped by 4 bases and J by 2 bases, with 8 bases between them. Germline V gene data show CDR1 as SGHTA and CDR2 as FQGNSA. The CDR3 DNA is TGTGCCAGCAGCTACGGATTCAACACCGGGGAGCTGTTTTTT. Its translation is CASSYGFNTGELFF.

The chain employs TRBV27 and TRBJ2-2; TRBD1 matches at 10 bases. Germline lookup yields CDR1 MNHEY and CDR2 SMNVEV (reference sequence). This CDR3 is 14 amino acids long. After removal of 10 bases from V and 6 bases from J, the junction contained 8 bases not matched to a gene. CDR3 in amino acids: CANRWDRGAGELFF. The CDR3 bases are TGTGCCAACAGATGGGACAGGGGCGCCGGGGAGCTGTTTTTT.

This clonotype has ten or more counts. The V call is TRBV10-3, the J call TRBJ1-6; no clear D gene. The CDR3 has 15 residues. The germline V gene has CDR1 ENHRY and CDR2 SYGVKD. V lost 11 bases and J lost 0, with 14 bases in between. In nucleotides, the CDR3 is TGTGCCGCCCAAGGCGAGGGCTCCTATAATTCACCCCTCCACTTT. Translating it yields CAAQGEGSYNSPLHF.

The CDR3 protein is CASSLTAGTSYEQYV. The CDR3 DNA reads TGTGCCAGCAGTTTAACGGCAGGGACCTCCTACGAGCAGTACGTC. The chain uses TRBV28 and TRBJ2-7; D may match TRBD1 or TRBD2 (5 bases each). The CDR3 extends over 15 amino acids. Germline V CDR1 and CDR2: MDHEN, SYDVKM. Trimming took 2 bases from V and 0 from J, leaving 11 bases between them.